In this sample, the clone carrying this T cell receptor (beta chain) turned up a few times. The junction does not match germline at one end; this may be a read error. The study co-extracted DNA and RNA from around 18-30 mg of unsorted bulk tissue. This entry comes from a study of tumor-infiltrating lymphocytes in primary liver carcinoma. CDR1 and CDR2 from the germline V gene are MNHNY and SVGAGI (reference sequence). The CDR3 runs to 14 residues. The authors made TCR beta cDNA from 500 ng total RNA with a constant-region primer. Researchers made the TCR beta libraries by running three nested multiplex PCR rounds with slightly modified ARM-PCR. It was with TRBV1-TRBV30 forward primers and a C-beta reverse primer that the first two PCR rounds were run, at approximately 10 cycles each. TCRdb reprocessed the multiplex PCR reads via MiXCR and lists one record per CDR3 protein. The sample yields 100,000 or so distinct CDR3 sequences, approximately 82% seen once.

Specimen: liver tumor tissue from sampling region 3. As for subset: tumor region T3, left-lateral pole. The V call is TRBV6-6, the J call TRBJ1-2; possible D gene TRBD1, 5 bases. The TCR sequence derives from a man aged 40-55 years with primary liver carcinoma and hepatitis B virus infection. DNA of the CDR3: TGTGCCAACAGTTCACGAGGGGTAGGCTATGGCTACACCTTC. It encodes CANSSRGVGYGYTF.